Shown below are 5 T cell receptor beta chains from a single sample sequenced in a study of T cells after yellow fever vaccination. MiXCR, applied by TCRdb to the 5' RACE reads, yields one record per CDR3 protein. The sample records more than 20,000 distinct CDR3 sequences, 5% to 6% being singletons. The sample here was PBMCs, either bulk or a sorted T-cell subset (CD4+, CD8+, memory, or dextramer-sorted; not recorded which), taken 15 days after the yellow fever booster vaccination. The receptors were gathered from a man between 25 and 39 years old who received the YFV17D yellow fever vaccine.

This clonotype was detected ten times or more. The chain employs TRBV18 and TRBJ2-7; D is unclear. The germline V gene encodes CDR1 KGHSH and CDR2 LQKENI. CDR3 length: 12 amino acids. Trimming cost V 3 bases and J 5 bases, with 8 bases left between them. CDR3 protein: CASSPQADEQYF. CDR3 sequence (DNA): TGTGCCAGCTCACCGCAGGCGGACGAGCAGTACTTC.

This chain connects TRBV6-2 or TRBV6-3 to TRBJ2-1; 13 bases map to TRBD2. The V and J ends lost 6 bases and 6 bases, in that order; junction bases with no gene match: 14. This CDR3 is built from 18 residues. CDR1 and CDR2 (germline): MNHEY, SVGEGT. CDR3 DNA: TGTGCCAGCAGCCAGAGGACTAGCGGGAGTATAATAGGCAATGAGCAGTTCTTC. Amino acids: CASSQRTSGSIIGNEQFF.

There are many counts of this clonotype. The rearrangement joins TRBV7-9 to TRBJ2-2; D call uncertain. The V end lost 1 base, the J end lost 10 bases, and 7 bases lay between the germline ends. The CDR3 is 12 amino acids. Germline V lookup: CDR1 SEHNR, CDR2 FQNEAQ (reference sequence). The CDR3 sequence is CASSLELVELFF. The CDR3 nucleotides are TGTGCCAGCAGCTTAGAGCTAGTGGAGCTGTTTTTT. The whole variable domain, filled in from reference TRBV7-9 and TRBJ2-2, reads DTGVSQNPRHKITKRGQNVTFRCDPISEHNRLYWYRQTLGQGPEFLTYFQNEAQLEKSRLLSDRFSAERPKGSFSTLEIQRTEQGDSAMYLCASSLELVELFFGEGSRLTVL.

This clonotype was found many times. The chain couples TRBV3-1 to TRBJ2-1; 9 bases fit TRBD1. Germline V gene sequence: CDR1 LGHDT, CDR2 YNNKEL (reference sequence). The CDR3 consists of 17 residues. The V gene end was trimmed by 0 bases and the J gene end by 4 bases; junction bases not matched to a gene: 7. CDR3 loop: CASSQETRDRAYNEQFF. The CDR3 DNA follows: TGTGCCAGCAGCCAAGAGACCCGGGACAGGGCATACAATGAGCAGTTCTTC.

At least ten counts were recorded for this clonotype. This chain connects TRBV5-5 to TRBJ1-1, with D possibly being TRBD1 (5 bases). CDR3 length equals 13 residues. V dropped 1 base and J dropped 9 bases, with 13 bases sitting between them. Germline V gives CDR1 SGHKS, CDR2 YYEKEE (reference sequence). CDR3 nucleotides: TGTGCCAGCAGCTTGTCAGGATCGGGGCAAGCTTTCTTT. It is translated as CASSLSGSGQAFF.